Following are 15 T cell receptor beta chains from one sample sequenced in a study of lymphopenia after photon versus proton radiotherapy. Here immunoSEQ multiplex PCR was the method, and the copy in TCRdb shows in-frame clones only, minus some. The sample lists 70,000 to 95,000 clones; over 70% were seen once. Sequencing was performed on peripheral blood, taken from a patient treated with proton-based radiotherapy. The receptors here all came from a man between 60 and 70 years old with pancreatic cancer.

This CDR3 reads CASSFLGLAGTNTGELFF. CDR3 nucleotide sequence: TGTGCCAGCAGTTTCCTCGGACTAGCGGGAACGAACACCGGGGAGCTGTTTTTT. J is TRBJ2-2 and V is TRBV28; TRBD2 matches at 12 bases. CDR1 MDHEN and CDR2 SYDVKM come from the germline V gene. The CDR3 is 18 residues long. Losses at the gene ends were 3 bases for V and 0 bases for J; bases not matched to a gene: 5. Drawing the rest from reference TRBV28 and TRBJ2-2, the complete variable domain is DVKVTQSSRYLVKRTGEKVFLECVQDMDHENMFWYRQDPGLGLRLIYFSYDVKMKEKGDIPEGYSVSREKKERFSLILESASTNQTSMYLCASSFLGLAGTNTGELFFGEGSRLTVL.

This clone was counted between two and nine times. The chain couples TRBV7-9 to TRBJ2-5, with 11 bases aligning to TRBD2. The V segment lost 4 bases and the J segment 5 bases; nucleotides outside the gene matches: 18. The CDR3 runs to 19 residues. From germline, CDR1 is SEHNR and CDR2 FQNEAQ (reference sequence). CDR3 sequence reads: CASSSRLAGGTLSWETQYF. CDR3 in DNA: TGTGCCAGCAGCTCGAGGCTAGCGGGAGGAACCCTATCATGGGAGACCCAGTACTTC.

This clone has only one observation. The chain recombines TRBV5-5 with TRBJ2-3; 9 bases map to TRBD2. V trimming: 0 bases; J trimming: 2 bases; junction bases outside the gene matches: 4. Per the germline V gene, CDR1 is SGHKS and CDR2 is YYEKEE (reference sequence). This CDR3 has 16 amino acids. Here the CDR3 DNA reads TGTGCCAGCAGCTTGGTTGGCGGGAGGGCCACAGATACGCAGTATTTT. Protein sequence: CASSLVGGRATDTQYF. The whole variable domain, filled in from reference TRBV5-5 and TRBJ2-3, reads DAGVTQSPTHLIKTRGQQVTLRCSPISGHKSVSWYQQVLGQGPQFIFQYYEKEERGRGNFPDRFSARQFPNYSSELNVNALLLGDSALYLCASSLVGGRATDTQYFGPGTRLTVL.

The genes are TRBV19 and TRBJ2-1; 7 bases map to TRBD2. Germline V gene lookup returns CDR1 LNHDA and CDR2 SQIVND (reference sequence). The CDR3 spans 13 residues. Germline trimming cut 6 bases from V and 6 bases from J; bases unmatched to any gene: 5. The CDR3, as DNA: TGTGCCAGTAGCCCCGGCGGGAGCAATGAGCAGTTCTTC. Protein sequence: CASSPGGSNEQFF.

The table lists this clone with a count of one. This rearrangement joins TRBV9 to TRBJ2-2; the match to TRBD2 covers 8 bases. Germline values: CDR1 SGDLS, CDR2 YYNGEE. The CDR3 is 16 residues long. With V trimmed by 3 bases and J by 0 bases, 4 bases remained unmatched. CDR3 coding DNA: TGTGCCAGCAGCGGGACTAGCTCTTCGAACACCGGGGAGCTGTTTTTT. This codes for CASSGTSSSNTGELFF.

The V call is TRBV19, the J call TRBJ2-1; 7 nucleotides agree with TRBD1. Germline lookup yields CDR1 LNHDA and CDR2 SQIVND (reference sequence). The CDR3 is made up of 16 amino acids. Trimming took 2 bases from V and 5 from J; bases not matched to a gene: 9. The CDR3 coding sequence is TGTGCCAGTAGTATATCTGGGGACAGCTTAAACAATGAGCAGTTCTTC. It yields the protein CASSISGDSLNNEQFF. The complete variable domain, with remaining parts taken from reference TRBV19 and TRBJ2-1, reads DGGITQSPKYLFRKEGQNVTLSCEQNLNHDAMYWYRQDPGQGLRLIYYSQIVNDFQKGDIAEGYSVSREKKESFPLTVTSAQKNPTAFYLCASSISGDSLNNEQFFGPGTRLTVL.

V gene TRBV5-4 combines with J gene TRBJ1-6; tentatively, D is TRBD1 (6 bases). V lost 1 base and J lost 7, with 9 bases in between. The CDR3 sequence is 14 residues long. CDR1 is SGHNT and CDR2 is YYREEE in the germline V gene (reference sequence). CDR3 protein: CASSLTGMNSPLHF. DNA for the CDR3: TGTGCCAGCAGCTTGACAGGGATGAATTCACCCCTCCACTTT.

This clone was recorded a few times. The gene calls are TRBV5-4 and TRBJ2-6; TRBD1 agrees at 9 bases. The length of the CDR3 is 17 residues. After removal of 0 bases from V and 0 bases from J, the junction contained 1 base not matched to a gene. CDR1 is SGHNT, CDR2 YYREEE, per germline (reference sequence). The CDR3 spells CASSLGQGGSGANVLTF. The CDR3 region has the DNA TGTGCCAGCAGCTTGGGACAGGGGGGCTCTGGGGCCAACGTCCTGACTTTC.

The rearrangement links TRBV28 to TRBJ1-4, with a possible D match to TRBD1 (5 bases). Trimming cost V 3 bases and J 8 bases, with 10 bases left between them. Germline CDR1 is MDHEN and CDR2 is SYDVKM. CDR3 size: 13 residues. The CDR3 DNA sequence: TGTGCCAGCAGTTTTCAGGGACGCGAAAAACTGTTTTTT. This translates into CASSFQGREKLFF. The variable domain in full, with the rest retrieved from reference TRBV28 and TRBJ1-4, is DVKVTQSSRYLVKRTGEKVFLECVQDMDHENMFWYRQDPGLGLRLIYFSYDVKMKEKGDIPEGYSVSREKKERFSLILESASTNQTSMYLCASSFQGREKLFFGSGTQLSVL.

The V and J genes are TRBV5-6 and TRBJ1-3, with a tentative D call TRBD1 (6 bases). Per germline, CDR1 SGHDT and CDR2 YYEEEE. V shed 1 base and J shed 6 bases, with 11 bases lying between them. The CDR3 extends over 14 amino acids. The chain's CDR3 is CASSLTGRVNTIYF. The CDR3 DNA reads as TGTGCCAGCAGCTTGACAGGGCGTGTAAACACCATATATTTT.

The rearrangement links TRBV6-1 to TRBJ2-7; 9 bases fit TRBD2. CDR1 is MNHNS and CDR2 is SASEGT in the germline V gene. Trimming cost V 4 bases and J 3 bases; bases outside gene matches: 7. CDR3 length: 15 residues. Here the CDR3 reads CASSAIAGAYYEQYF. DNA for the CDR3: TGTGCCAGCAGTGCCATAGCGGGGGCCTACTACGAGCAGTACTTC.

CDR3 nucleotides: TGTGCCAGCAGCTTATTGCGGGGGGCCAAAACTTTCTTT. It specifies CASSLLRGAKTFF. The chain has TRBV11-3 and TRBJ1-1; tentatively, D is TRBD1 (6 bases). The CDR3 totals 13 residues. CDR1 is SGHNT, CDR2 YENEEA, per germline. V was trimmed by 2 bases and J by 12 bases, leaving 16 bases between them.

The V and J genes are TRBV29-1 and TRBJ2-7; unclear D gene. This CDR3 contains 16 residues. Germline V gene data show CDR1 as SQVTM and CDR2 as ANQGSEA. V gave up 1 base and J gave up 0 bases, with 16 bases separating them. The CDR3 region has the DNA TGCAGCGTTGAAGTGGGAAGGGTAGGATTCTCCTACGAGCAGTACTTC. It translates to CSVEVGRVGFSYEQYF.

V gene TRBV6-1 combines with J gene TRBJ2-7, with 11 bases that match TRBD2. This CDR3 has 13 residues. CDR1 is MNHNS, CDR2 SASEGT, per germline. V lost 8 bases to trimming and J lost 4 bases; unmatched junction nucleotides: 4. Here the CDR3 DNA reads TGTGCCAGCGGGACTAGCGGATTGTACGAGCAGTACTTC. It yields the protein CASGTSGLYEQYF.

The chain joins TRBV5-6 to TRBJ2-7; 7 positions match TRBD1. This CDR3 has 16 amino acids. Germline V gene sequence: CDR1 SGHDT, CDR2 YYEEEE. Trimming at V came to 4 bases and at J to 2 bases, leaving 12 bases not matched to a gene. CDR3 bases: TGTGCCAGCAGCATGGGCCCTGACAGGGACCCCTACGAGCAGTACTTC. It specifies CASSMGPDRDPYEQYF.